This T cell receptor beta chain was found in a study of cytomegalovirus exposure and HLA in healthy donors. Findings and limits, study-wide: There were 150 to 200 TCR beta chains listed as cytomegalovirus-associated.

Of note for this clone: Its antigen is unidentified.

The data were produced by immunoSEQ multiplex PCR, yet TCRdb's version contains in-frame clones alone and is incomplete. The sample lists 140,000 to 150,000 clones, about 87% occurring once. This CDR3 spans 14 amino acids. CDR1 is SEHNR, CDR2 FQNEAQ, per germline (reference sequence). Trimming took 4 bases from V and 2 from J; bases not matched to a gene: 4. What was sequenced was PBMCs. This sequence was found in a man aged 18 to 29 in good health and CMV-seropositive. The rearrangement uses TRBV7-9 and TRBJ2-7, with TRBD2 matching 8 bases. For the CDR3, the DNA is TGTGCCAGCAGCTCTATAGCGGGGCCCTACGAGCAGTACTTC. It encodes CASSSIAGPYEQYF.